The 32 T cell receptor beta chains given below trace back to one sample, sequenced in a study. TCRdb re-called the 5' RACE reads with MiXCR, one entry per CDR3 protein. The sample contains tens of thousands of distinct CDR3 sequences, 22% of which appear only once. Tregs were sorted as CD4+CD25+CD127-/low cells. The sequenced material came from Tregs sorted from blood. Every receptor here comes from a female donor with breast cancer.

Comments on this clonotype: This may be a read error: a much more frequent sequence differs by one nucleotide. The genes are TRBV20-1 and TRBJ2-7; 8 bases match TRBD2. In germline, CDR1 is DFQATT, CDR2 SNEGSKA (reference sequence). The CDR3 contains 13 residues. This CDR3 reads CSERRGGEVEQYV. As DNA, the CDR3 is TGCAGCGAGAGACGGGGGGGAGAGGTCGAGCAGTACGTC.

The chain is built from TRBV12-3 or TRBV12-4 and TRBJ2-2; D ambiguous. The CDR3 covers 12 residues. The V and J ends lost 6 bases and 2 bases respectively, with 4 bases between them. The CDR3 nucleotides are TGTGCCAGCAGGACAAACACCGGGGAGCTGTTTTTT. Encoded protein: CASRTNTGELFF.

The chain is built from TRBV27 and TRBJ1-1; 7 bases align to TRBD1. The CDR3 runs to 14 residues. V was clipped by 4 bases and J by 4 bases; unmatched bases: 6. From germline, CDR1 is MNHEY and CDR2 SMNVEV (reference sequence). The CDR3 DNA is TGTGCCAGCAGTTCCAGGGGGGGGGGCACTGAAGCTTTCTTT. Protein: CASSSRGGGTEAFF.

About this clonotype itself: An end of the junction does not agree with germline; a read error may underlie this. The CDR3 nucleotides are TGTACCAGCAGCCCCAGCGGGGGCCATGAAAAACTGTTTTTT. Amino acid sequence: CTSSPSGGHEKLFF. The V gene is TRBV9, the J gene TRBJ1-4; TRBD1 might be the D (6 bases). The CDR3 totals 14 residues. CDR1 is SGDLS, CDR2 YYNGEE, per germline.

This clonotype occurred many times. The rearrangement links TRBV7-2 to TRBJ2-5; 8 positions match TRBD1. Germline V lookup: CDR1 SGHTA, CDR2 FQGNSA. This CDR3 is built from 15 residues. With 4 bases clipped from V and 2 bases from J, the junction kept 6 bases outside the gene matches. Here the CDR3 reads CASSYATGGQETQYF. In DNA form, the CDR3 reads TGTGCCAGCAGCTACGCTACAGGGGGTCAAGAGACCCAGTACTTC. The complete variable domain, with remaining parts taken from reference TRBV7-2 and TRBJ2-5, reads GAGVSQSPSNKVTEKGKDVELRCDPISGHTALYWYRQSLGQGLEFLIYFQGNSAPDKSGLPSDRFSAERTGGSVSTLTIQRTQQEDSAVYLCASSYATGGQETQYFGPGTRLLVL.

The table lists this clonotype with many counts. The rearrangement joins TRBV7-9 to TRBJ2-1; D is possibly TRBD2 (7 bases). This CDR3 comprises 16 residues. In germline, CDR1 is SEHNR, CDR2 FQNEAQ (reference sequence). V was pared by 2 bases and J by 4 bases, with 15 bases between. The CDR3 DNA is TGTGCCAGCAGCTTATCAGCGGGACACCCATACAATGAGCAGTTCTTC. Translation: CASSLSAGHPYNEQFF.

This clonotype was seen ten or more times. This chain links TRBV6-5 with TRBJ2-7; TRBD1 matches 11 bases. Germline-derived CDR1 and CDR2 are MNHEY and SVGAGI. Germline trimming cut 8 bases from V and 5 bases from J; bases unmatched to any gene: 5. This CDR3 spans 13 amino acids. The CDR3 nucleotides read TGTGCCAGCGGACAGGGGGCTGAGAACGAGCAGTACTTC. The encoded protein is CASGQGAENEQYF.

This clonotype was recorded at least ten times. The chain employs TRBV20-1 and TRBJ1-1; D perhaps matches TRBD1 (5 bases). Trimming took off 5 bases at V and 1 base at J, with 26 bases between the two ends. The germline V gene encodes CDR1 DFQATT and CDR2 SNEGSKA (reference sequence). This CDR3 spans 18 amino acids. DNA for the CDR3: TGCAGTGCTTCCCACGGGGTAGCGGGCGGGGACTCGAACACTGAAGCTTTCTTT. Amino acids: CSASHGVAGGDSNTEAFF.

V is TRBV25-1 and J is TRBJ2-3, with 8 bases matching TRBD2. V gave up 1 base and J gave up 3 bases; unmatched junction bases: 12. The CDR3 covers 18 residues. Germline V gives CDR1 MGHDK, CDR2 SYGVNS. The CDR3: CASSEWGAGGFGTDTQYF. CDR3 sequence (DNA): TGTGCCAGCAGTGAATGGGGGGCGGGAGGCTTCGGAACAGATACGCAGTATTTT.

The CDR3 DNA is TGTGCCAGTAGGACTAGCGGCCGCCTCAATGAGCAGTTCTTC. It codes for CASRTSGRLNEQFF. V is TRBV19 and J is TRBJ2-1, with TRBD2 matching over 9 bases. This CDR3 contains 14 residues. Germline assignment: CDR1 LNHDA and CDR2 SQIVND (reference sequence). V dropped 6 bases and J dropped 6; count of bases not matched to a gene: 6.

This clonotype turned up a few times. The chain is built from TRBV28 and TRBJ2-7; TRBD1 matches 12 bases. V lost 5 bases to trimming and J lost 7 bases; unmatched junction nucleotides: 6. Germline V gene lookup returns CDR1 MDHEN and CDR2 SYDVKM. The CDR3 length is 14 residues. CDR3 coding DNA: TGTGCCAGCAGTGTGGGACAGGGGGCTTGGGAGCAGTACTTC. It encodes CASSVGQGAWEQYF.

With respect to this clonotype: A much larger clone is a single base away; this may be a read error. The chain couples TRBV20-1 to TRBJ2-7; D gene unclear. The CDR3 covers 14 residues. Germline V gene lookup returns CDR1 DFQATT and CDR2 SNEGSKA (reference sequence). CDR3 sequence: CGAWSATNRYEQYF. CDR3 nucleotide sequence: TGCGGTGCTTGGTCGGCAACCAATAGATACGAGCAGTACTTC.

This clonotype was recorded at least ten times. The gene calls are TRBV10-3 and TRBJ1-6; D is ambiguous. Trimming pared 2 bases from V and 10 bases from J, leaving 9 bases between. The CDR3 extends over 13 amino acids. Looked up from germline, CDR1 is ENHRY and CDR2 is SYGVKD. CDR3 DNA sequence: TGTGCCATCAGTGAGGAGGGTTGGTCACCCCTCCACTTT. This translates into CAISEEGWSPLHF.

V and J are TRBV7-3 and TRBJ2-3; 7 bases map to TRBD2. The V gene end was trimmed by 5 bases and the J gene end by 3 bases; junction bases not matched to a gene: 5. CDR1 and CDR2 from the germline V gene are SGHTA and FQGTGA. CDR3 size: 14 residues. CDR3 amino acids: CASSLSGKTDTQYF. Here the CDR3 DNA reads TGTGCCAGCAGCCTAAGCGGGAAGACAGATACGCAGTATTTT.

CDR3 DNA: TGTGCCAGCAGCGTCTTCTGGGACACCGGGGAGCTGTTTTTT. Its protein product is CASSVFWDTGELFF. V and J are TRBV9 and TRBJ2-2; D gene unclear. Per the germline V gene, CDR1 is SGDLS and CDR2 is YYNGEE. Deletions cut 2 bases from V and 3 bases from J, with 8 bases between. The CDR3 is made up of 14 amino acids.

This clonotype has only a few counts. The V gene is TRBV4-3, the J gene TRBJ1-2; 10 bases are shared with TRBD1. This CDR3 comprises 16 residues. Germline V lookup: CDR1 LGHNA, CDR2 YSLEER. The trim removed 2 bases at V and 8 bases at J, leaving 11 bases unmatched. CDR3 amino acids: CASSQSPGTGVEGYTF. CDR3 sequence (DNA): TGCGCCAGCAGCCAATCCCCCGGGACAGGGGTTGAAGGCTACACCTTC.

This clonotype showed up just a few times. This may come from a read error, since a much larger clone is one base off. The V and J genes are TRBV4-1 and TRBJ1-2; D gene unclear. CDR3 size: 15 residues. Trimming left V 1 base short and J 4 bases short, with 13 bases between. The germline V gene encodes CDR1 MGHRA and CDR2 YSYEKL. CDR3 protein: CASSQGDLSSYGYTF. DNA of the CDR3: TGCGCCAGCAGCCAAGGTGACCTCTCGAGCTATGGCTACACCTTC.

The rearrangement links TRBV5-6 to TRBJ2-5; maybe TRBD1 (8 bases). Per the germline V gene, CDR1 is SGHDT and CDR2 is YYEEEE. The CDR3 consists of 14 residues. Trimming took 3 bases from V and 5 from J, leaving 14 bases between them. CDR3 amino acids: CASSSDRGGETQYF. The CDR3 bases are TGTGCCAGCAGCTCCGACAGGGGAGGGGAGACCCAGTACTTC.

This clonotype was detected only a few times. This sequence joins TRBV11-1 and TRBJ2-3; the D is unclear. Germline lookup yields CDR1 SGHAT and CDR2 FQDESV (reference sequence). The CDR3 sequence is 16 residues long. Trimming cost V 8 bases and J 1 base, with 19 bases left between them. This chain's CDR3 is CASGAPRGGRTDTQYF. DNA of the CDR3: TGTGCCAGCGGAGCCCCACGTGGCGGACGCACAGATACGCAGTATTTT.

V usage is TRBV3-1 and J usage is TRBJ2-3; 11 bases line up with TRBD2. CDR1 LGHDT and CDR2 YNNKEL come from the germline V gene (reference sequence). The CDR3 consists of 16 residues. The V and J ends lost 5 bases and 3 bases, in that order; junction bases with no gene match: 7. The CDR3 DNA reads as TGTGCCAGCAGCTCCCGACTAGCGGGAATTACAGATACGCAGTATTTT. It specifies CASSSRLAGITDTQYF.

This clonotype was counted between two and nine times. The chain carries TRBV9 and TRBJ2-7; D gene ambiguous. V gave up 1 base and J gave up 1 base, with 9 bases separating them. The CDR3 extends over 14 amino acids. Germline-derived CDR1 and CDR2 are SGDLS and YYNGEE. CDR3 nucleotides: TGTGCCAGCAGCGTAAACCCCTATTCCTACGAGCAGTACTTC. It is translated as CASSVNPYSYEQYF.

This chain links TRBV7-8 with TRBJ2-7; D is possibly TRBD1 or TRBD2 (5 bases each). The V gene's germline CDR1 is SGHVS and CDR2 FQNEAQ. The CDR3 spans 12 residues. Trimming left V 8 bases short and J 0 bases short, with 8 bases between. The CDR3 here is CASGDGSYEQYF. The CDR3 nucleotides are TGTGCCAGCGGGGACGGCTCCTACGAGCAGTACTTC.

This clonotype has a count of ten or more. This chain joins TRBV27 and TRBJ2-7, with TRBD2 as a possible D gene (6 bases). Germline CDR1 is MNHEY and CDR2 is SMNVEV (reference sequence). The CDR3 runs 15 residues. V was trimmed by 0 bases and J by 4 bases, leaving 13 bases between them. Here the CDR3 DNA reads TGTGCCAGCAGTTTATCGAGCGGGCTAATGTACGAGCAGTACTTC. Its translation is CASSLSSGLMYEQYF.

In this sample, this clonotype turned up a few times. This may be a read error, as it is one base from a much larger clone. Since no conserved phenylalanine or tryptophan closes the CDR3, a read error is the likely cause. This rearrangement joins TRBV12-3 or TRBV12-4 to TRBJ1-5; D uncertain. The CDR3 extends over 13 amino acids. V lost 5 bases and J 7 bases, leaving 12 bases between the germline ends. CDR3 sequence: CASSLRSQQPQHL. The CDR3 DNA is TGTGCCAGCAGTCTCAGGTCCCAACAGCCCCAGCATTTG.

The chain has TRBV28 and TRBJ2-1, with 10 bases fitting TRBD1. The CDR3 runs 15 residues. CDR1 is MDHEN and CDR2 is SYDVKM in the germline V gene. Germline trimming cut 2 bases from V and 9 bases from J; bases unmatched to any gene: 7. The CDR3 DNA follows: TGTGCCAGCAGTTTAATGGGACAGGGGAAGGTTGAGCAGTTCTTC. It specifies CASSLMGQGKVEQFF.

This clonotype appeared many times. The V gene is TRBV27, the J gene TRBJ2-1; D is ambiguous. CDR1 is MNHEY, CDR2 SMNVEV, per germline (reference sequence). This CDR3 contains 14 residues. V shed 4 bases and J shed 5 bases, with 12 bases lying between them. The CDR3 DNA reads TGTGCCAGCAGTTCTATAGACCGTAACAATGAGCAGTTCTTC. It translates to CASSSIDRNNEQFF.

As to this clonotype: A clone one base away is much larger, so this may be a read error. This chain joins TRBV7-9 and TRBJ1-2; D gene ambiguous. The CDR3 has 16 residues. V lost 1 base and J lost 0, with 12 bases in between. Germline values: CDR1 SEHNR, CDR2 FQNEAQ (reference sequence). DNA of the CDR3: TGTGCCAGCAGCTTAGGCAGACAAATTGCTAACTATGGCTACACCTTC. This sequence encodes CASSLGRQIANYGYTF.

This clonotype was picked up many times. V gene TRBV20-1 combines with J gene TRBJ1-3, with unresolved D. This CDR3 is built from 14 residues. With 5 bases removed from V and 0 bases from J, the gap between germline ends came to 11 bases. Germline CDR1 DFQATT, CDR2 SNEGSKA (reference sequence). Here the CDR3 reads CSASIDSSGNTIYF. The CDR3, as DNA: TGCAGTGCTTCCATTGATAGCTCTGGAAACACCATATATTTT.

This clonotype has a handful of counts. The chain is built from TRBV28 and TRBJ1-5; D is uncertain. Between the trimmed V and J ends, which lost 4 bases and 0 bases, there was a span of 16 bases. Germline-derived CDR1 and CDR2 are MDHEN and SYDVKM. The CDR3 is 17 amino acids. CDR3 sequence: CASSSVRYYNSNQPQHF. The CDR3 DNA is TGTGCCAGCAGTTCGGTGCGGTACTATAATAGCAATCAGCCCCAGCATTTT.

In its sample, this clonotype was seen many times. J is TRBJ2-1 and V is TRBV5-1; possibly TRBD1 for D (7 bases). Per germline, CDR1 SGHRS and CDR2 YFSETQ. V was pared by 4 bases and J by 12 bases, with 17 bases between. This CDR3 is built from 13 residues. CDR3 residues: CASSQGGDSLQFF. Here the CDR3 DNA reads TGCGCCAGCAGCCAAGGAGGGGACAGCCTGCAGTTCTTC.

This clonotype was detected once. One end of the junction varies from germline; a read error may be responsible. V usage is TRBV24-1 and J usage is TRBJ2-1; 9 bases align to TRBD1. CDR3 size: 14 residues. Germline CDR1 is KGHDR and CDR2 is SFDVKD. The CDR3 reads CTTSRDRDSNEQFF. CDR3 coding DNA: TGTACCACCTCTCGGGACAGGGATAGCAATGAGCAGTTCTTC.

About this clonotype: A read error may explain this, as a much larger clone is one base away. V and J are TRBV2 and TRBJ1-5; 8 nucleotides match TRBD1. The CDR3 has 14 amino acids. The germline V gene encodes CDR1 SNHLY and CDR2 FYNNEI. The DNA of the CDR3 is TGTACCAGCAGTTCTACAGGGGGGTATCAGCCCCAGCATTTT. Translation gives CTSSSTGGYQPQHF. Looking up the rest from reference TRBV2 and TRBJ1-5 gives the full variable domain: EPEVTQTPSHQVTQMGQEVILRCVPISNHLYFYWYRQILGQKVEFLVSFYNNEISEKSEIFDDQFSVERPDGSNFTLKIRSTKLEDSAMYFCTSSSTGGYQPQHFGDGTRLSIL.